What follows are 19 T cell receptor beta chains derived from one specimen sequenced in a study of cytomegalovirus exposure and HLA in healthy donors. Researchers ran the PCR with 60 Vbeta and 13 Jbeta primers. Produced via immunoSEQ multiplex PCR; TCRdb's table is partial and in-frame only. Counted here are some 200,000 clones, 78% occurring once; the ten biggest clones make up about 3%. The sequenced sample was PBMCs. The source is a female donor in good health and CMV-seronegative.

The rearrangement links TRBV15 to TRBJ2-3; D may be TRBD2 (6 bases). The CDR3 has 14 amino acids. CDR1 and CDR2 (germline): LNHNV, YYDKDF (reference sequence). Between the trimmed V and J ends, which lost 4 bases and 0 bases, there was a span of 8 bases. The CDR3 coding sequence is TGTGCCACCAGCACGGGAGAGAGCACAGATACGCAGTATTTT. As protein: CATSTGESTDTQYF.

The gene calls are TRBV18 and TRBJ2-3, with 12 bases that match TRBD2. Per the germline V gene, CDR1 is KGHSH and CDR2 is LQKENI. The junction had 13 bases not matched to a gene; V was cut back by 3 bases and J by 0 bases. This CDR3 is 20 amino acids long. The CDR3 DNA follows: TGTGCCAGCTCACCGAGGGGTCCTACCGGGACTAGCGGGAGCACAGATACGCAGTATTTT. Translation: CASSPRGPTGTSGSTDTQYF. The whole variable domain, filled in from reference TRBV18 and TRBJ2-3, reads NAGVMQNPRHLVRRRGQEARLRCSPMKGHSHVYWYRQLPEEGLKFMVYLQKENIIDESGMPKERFSAEFPKEGPSILRIQQVVRGDSAAYFCASSPRGPTGTSGSTDTQYFGPGTRLTVL.

As DNA, the CDR3 is TGTGCCAGCAGTGAAGTTCCGGGACAGGGGTTCGTAGCGCGCTCCTACAATGAGCAGTTCTTC. Amino acids: CASSEVPGQGFVARSYNEQFF. The chain uses TRBV2 and TRBJ2-1; 10 bases are shared with TRBD1. This CDR3 comprises 21 residues. Germline V gives CDR1 SNHLY, CDR2 FYNNEI. V gave up 1 base and J gave up 0 bases; unmatched junction bases: 15.

This rearrangement joins TRBV5-6 to TRBJ2-1, with 10 bases lining up with TRBD2. Germline CDR1 is SGHDT and CDR2 is YYEEEE. The J segment lost 4 bases and the V segment lost 0 bases, leaving 7 bases of the junction unmatched. This CDR3 spans 17 amino acids. The CDR3 coding sequence is TGTGCCAGCAGCTTGGCACTAGCGGGGCCAACATACAATGAGCAGTTCTTC. Amino acids: CASSLALAGPTYNEQFF.

The chain carries TRBV6-5 and TRBJ1-2, with 8 nucleotides matching TRBD1. The CDR3 has 16 residues. J lost 1 base, V lost 2 bases, and 6 bases had no gene match. The V gene's germline CDR1 is MNHEY and CDR2 SVGAGI. DNA for the CDR3: TGTGCCAGCAGTTACGGCAGGACAGGGCTTAACTATGGCTACACCTTC. This encodes CASSYGRTGLNYGYTF.

This rearrangement joins TRBV6-5 to TRBJ2-1; 7 bases agree with TRBD1. The CDR3 is 15 amino acids. V shed 5 bases and J 7 bases; nucleotides not matched to a gene: 11. The germline V gene has CDR1 MNHEY and CDR2 SVGAGI. The CDR3 nucleotides read TGTGCCAGCAGTCCGCGGACAGGACCCGAAAATGAGCAGTTCTTC. It yields the protein CASSPRTGPENEQFF.

This sequence joins TRBV18 and TRBJ2-2, with 14 bases aligning to TRBD2. CDR3 length equals 16 residues. The J segment lost 6 bases and the V segment lost 3 bases, leaving 3 bases of the junction unmatched. Germline V gene lookup returns CDR1 KGHSH and CDR2 LQKENI. The CDR3 spells CASSPGLAGGAGELFF. In DNA, the CDR3 is TGTGCCAGCTCACCCGGACTAGCGGGAGGCGCCGGGGAGCTGTTTTTT.

The sample holds a few counts of this clone. The chain couples TRBV7-9 to TRBJ2-5, with D tentatively TRBD1 (7 bases). The germline gives CDR1 SEHNR, CDR2 FQNEAQ (reference sequence). V was clipped by 2 bases and J by 2 bases, with 9 bases between them. CDR3 size: 14 residues. Written as DNA, the CDR3 is TGTGCCAGCAGCTTACAGGGGGGACAAGAGACCCAGTACTTC. Its protein product is CASSLQGGQETQYF.

The V and J genes are TRBV29-1 and TRBJ2-2, with D maybe TRBD2 (6 bases). The CDR3 totals 12 residues. With 6 bases removed from V and 5 bases from J, the gap between germline ends came to 10 bases. Germline V CDR1 and CDR2: SQVTM, ANQGSEA. CDR3 loop: CSVGLVTGELFF. CDR3 bases: TGCAGCGTGGGACTGGTAACCGGGGAGCTGTTTTTT.

This CDR3 reads CASSLGRTLYTDTQYF. The CDR3 coding sequence is TGCGCCAGCAGCTTGGGGCGGACTCTCTACACAGATACGCAGTATTTT. The rearrangement links TRBV5-1 to TRBJ2-3; possibly TRBD2 for D (5 bases). The CDR3 totals 16 residues. With 0 bases removed from V and 2 bases from J, the gap between germline ends came to 13 bases. CDR1 is SGHRS, CDR2 YFSETQ, per germline.

The chain recombines TRBV19 with TRBJ1-1; tentative D call: TRBD1 (5 bases). V lost 5 bases, J lost 3 bases, and 10 bases lay in between. Germline V gene sequence: CDR1 LNHDA, CDR2 SQIVND (reference sequence). The CDR3 extends over 13 amino acids. The CDR3 bases are TGTGCCAGTAGTTCGACAGCTCACACTGAAGCTTTCTTT. Translating it yields CASSSTAHTEAFF.

This chain joins TRBV7-8 and TRBJ2-7; 7 bases are a match to TRBD2. This CDR3 region has 16 residues. V shed 1 base and J 0 bases; nucleotides not matched to a gene: 6. Per the germline V gene, CDR1 is SGHVS and CDR2 is FQNEAQ. The CDR3 coding sequence is TGTGCCAGCAGCTTAGGACTAGCCATGAGCTCCTACGAGCAGTACTTC. Protein sequence: CASSLGLAMSSYEQYF.

This clone is a singleton in its sample. The V gene is TRBV2, the J gene TRBJ2-5, with a tentative D call TRBD2 (6 bases). Looked up from germline, CDR1 is SNHLY and CDR2 is FYNNEI. V was shortened by 1 base and J by 9 bases, with 15 bases between the two germline ends. The CDR3 is made up of 14 amino acids. The CDR3, as DNA: TGTGCCAGCAGTGAAGTTGTCAGATCGGGGGCCCAGTACTTC. It is translated as CASSEVVRSGAQYF. The entire variable domain, with the rest obtained from reference TRBV2 and TRBJ2-5, is as follows: EPEVTQTPSHQVTQMGQEVILRCVPISNHLYFYWYRQILGQKVEFLVSFYNNEISEKSEIFDDQFSVERPDGSNFTLKIRSTKLEDSAMYFCASSEVVRSGAQYFGPGTRLLVL.

This chain joins TRBV10-2 and TRBJ1-5, with no clear D. CDR1 WSHSY and CDR2 SAAADI come from the germline V gene. V lost 8 bases and J lost 3, with 8 bases in between. The CDR3 is 12 amino acids. The CDR3 sequence is CASGEINQPQHF. CDR3 coding DNA: TGCGCCAGCGGGGAGATCAATCAGCCCCAGCATTTT.

This clone has just a few counts. The J gene is TRBJ1-2, the V gene TRBV9; tentatively, D is TRBD1 (5 bases). Trimming removed 0 bases from V and 4 bases from J, with 10 bases in between. The germline V gene encodes CDR1 SGDLS and CDR2 YYNGEE. The CDR3 spans 14 residues. The CDR3 DNA sequence: TGTGCCAGCAGCGTAGGGGGGACTGCCTATGGCTACACCTTC. It encodes CASSVGGTAYGYTF.

In its sample, this clone was seen once. The rearrangement links TRBV7-8 to TRBJ2-5; unclear D gene. The CDR3 is made up of 11 amino acids. CDR1 and CDR2 (germline): SGHVS, FQNEAQ. V was cut by 4 bases and J by 5 bases, with 5 bases left in between. The CDR3 here is CASSSVETQYF. The CDR3 DNA reads as TGTGCCAGCAGCTCCGTTGAGACCCAGTACTTC.

The chain combines TRBV11-3 with TRBJ2-5, with TRBD1 matching over 9 bases. With V trimmed by 5 bases and J by 0 bases, 4 bases remained unmatched. Per the germline V gene, CDR1 is SGHNT and CDR2 is YENEEA. The CDR3 is 15 residues long. The CDR3 sequence: CASSGGQGNQETQYF. CDR3 DNA sequence: TGTGCCAGCAGCGGGGGACAGGGAAACCAAGAGACCCAGTACTTC.

The chain has TRBV12-5 and TRBJ1-6, with 9 bases matching TRBD1. This CDR3 contains 16 residues. V trimming: 6 bases; J trimming: 4 bases; junction bases outside the gene matches: 7. The V gene's germline CDR1 is LGHNT and CDR2 FRNRAP. CDR3 protein: CASGPSGTGYNSPLHF. The CDR3 DNA reads as TGTGCTAGTGGCCCATCCGGGACAGGGTATAATTCACCCCTCCACTTT. Combining the CDR3 with reference TRBV12-5 and TRBJ1-6 gives the whole variable domain DARVTQTPRHKVTEMGQEVTMRCQPILGHNTVFWYRQTMMQGLELLAYFRNRAPLDDSGMPKDRFSAEMPDATLATLKIQPSEPRDSAVYFCASGPSGTGYNSPLHFGNGTRLTVT.

The rearrangement links TRBV5-1 to TRBJ2-7; 9 bases map to TRBD1. CDR1 is SGHRS, CDR2 YFSETQ, per germline. The CDR3 extends over 15 amino acids. V was clipped by 0 bases and J by 1 base; unmatched bases: 2. CDR3: CASSLDGTGSYEQYF. Written as DNA, the CDR3 is TGCGCCAGCAGCTTGGACGGGACAGGGTCCTACGAGCAGTACTTC.